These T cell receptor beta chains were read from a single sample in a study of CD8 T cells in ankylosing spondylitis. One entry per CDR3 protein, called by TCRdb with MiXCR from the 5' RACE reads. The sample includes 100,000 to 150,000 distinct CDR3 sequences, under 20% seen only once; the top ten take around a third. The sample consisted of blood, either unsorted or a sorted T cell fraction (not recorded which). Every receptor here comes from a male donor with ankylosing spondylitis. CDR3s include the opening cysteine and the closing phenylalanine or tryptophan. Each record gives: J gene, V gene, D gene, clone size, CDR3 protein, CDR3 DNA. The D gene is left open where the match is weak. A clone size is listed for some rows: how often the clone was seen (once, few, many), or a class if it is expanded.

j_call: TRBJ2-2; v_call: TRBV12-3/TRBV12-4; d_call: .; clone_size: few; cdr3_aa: CATRGASGELFF; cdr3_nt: TGTGCCACCAGGGGAGCTAGCGGGGAGCTGTTTTTT
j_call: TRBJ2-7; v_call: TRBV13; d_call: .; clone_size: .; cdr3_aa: CASSSASGAFYEQYF; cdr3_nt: TGTGCCAGCAGCTCAGCATCGGGGGCGTTCTACGAGCAGTACTTC
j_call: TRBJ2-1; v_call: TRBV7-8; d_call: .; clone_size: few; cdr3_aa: CASSLEWRGAYNEQFF; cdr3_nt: TGTGCCAGCAGCTTAGAGTGGAGGGGGGCGTACAATGAGCAGTTCTTC
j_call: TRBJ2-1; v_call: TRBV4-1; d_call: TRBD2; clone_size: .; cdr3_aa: CASSQMGLAVYNEQFF; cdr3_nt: TGCGCCAGCAGCCAGATGGGACTAGCGGTTTACAATGAGCAGTTCTTC
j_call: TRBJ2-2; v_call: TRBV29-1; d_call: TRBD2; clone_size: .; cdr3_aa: CSVRTSGRAFSGELFF; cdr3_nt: TGCAGCGTTAGGACTAGCGGGAGGGCCTTTAGCGGGGAGCTGTTTTTT
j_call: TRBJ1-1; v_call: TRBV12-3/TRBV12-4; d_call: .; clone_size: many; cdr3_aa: CASSLTEAFF; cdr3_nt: TGTGCCAGCAGTTTAACTGAAGCTTTCTTT
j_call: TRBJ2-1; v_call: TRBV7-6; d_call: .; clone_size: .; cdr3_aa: CASSLGGQVTYNEQFF; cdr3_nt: TGTGCCAGCAGCTTAGGGGGACAAGTTACATACAATGAGCAGTTCTTC
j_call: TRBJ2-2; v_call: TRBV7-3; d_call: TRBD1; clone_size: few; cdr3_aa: CASSFRDRDITGELFF; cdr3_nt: TGTGCCAGCAGCTTCCGGGACAGGGATATTACCGGGGAGCTGTTTTTT
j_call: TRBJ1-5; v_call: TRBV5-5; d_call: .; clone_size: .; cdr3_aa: CASSLDGRGVAQPQHF; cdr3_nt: TGTGCCAGCAGCTTGGATGGCAGGGGAGTAGCTCAGCCCCAGCATTTT
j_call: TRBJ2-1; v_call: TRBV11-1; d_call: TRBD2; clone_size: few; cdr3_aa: CASIDLAGGPNEQFF; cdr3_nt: TGTGCCAGCATCGACCTAGCGGGAGGGCCTAATGAGCAGTTCTTC
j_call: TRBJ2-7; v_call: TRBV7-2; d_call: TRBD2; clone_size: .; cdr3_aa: CASSPLGGSTAYEQYF; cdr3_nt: TGTGCCAGCAGCCCGTTGGGGGGGAGCACCGCCTACGAGCAGTACTTC
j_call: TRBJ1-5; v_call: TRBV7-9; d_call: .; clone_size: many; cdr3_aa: CASSLGNQPQHF; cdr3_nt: TGTGCCAGCAGTTTAGGGAATCAGCCCCAGCATTTT
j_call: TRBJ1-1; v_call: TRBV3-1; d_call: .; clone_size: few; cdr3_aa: CASSQSARGGTEAFF; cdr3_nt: TGTGCCAGCAGCCAAAGTGCTCGGGGCGGGACTGAAGCTTTCTTT
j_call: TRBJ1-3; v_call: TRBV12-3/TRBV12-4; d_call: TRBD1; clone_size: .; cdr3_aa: CASSFIYPQGQLFISGNTIYF; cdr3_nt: TGTGCCAGCAGTTTTATTTATCCTCAGGGACAGCTATTCATCTCTGGAAACACCATATATTTT
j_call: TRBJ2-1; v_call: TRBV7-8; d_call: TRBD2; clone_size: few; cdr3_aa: CASSLVAGTSGNNEQFF; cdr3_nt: TGTGCCAGCAGCTTAGTTGCCGGGACTAGCGGAAACAATGAGCAGTTCTTC
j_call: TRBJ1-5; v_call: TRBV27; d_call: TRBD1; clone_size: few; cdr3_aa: CASSHRGDNQPQHF; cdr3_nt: TGTGCCAGCAGCCACAGGGGTGACAATCAGCCCCAGCATTTT
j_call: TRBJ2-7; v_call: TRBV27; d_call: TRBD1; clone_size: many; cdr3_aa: CASSPGQGTYEQYF; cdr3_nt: TGTGCCAGCAGCCCGGGACAGGGTACCTACGAGCAGTACTTC
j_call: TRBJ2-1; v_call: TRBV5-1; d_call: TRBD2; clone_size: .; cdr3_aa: CASSIHLAGAYNEQFF; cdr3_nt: TGCGCCAGCAGCATACATCTAGCGGGAGCTTACAATGAGCAGTTCTTC
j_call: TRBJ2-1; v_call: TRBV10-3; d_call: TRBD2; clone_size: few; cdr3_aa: CAISEELAGVNEQFF; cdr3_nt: TGTGCCATCAGTGAGGAACTAGCGGGAGTTAATGAGCAGTTCTTC
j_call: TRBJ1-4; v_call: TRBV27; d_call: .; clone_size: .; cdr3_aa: CASSPYTGMVGSTNEKLFF; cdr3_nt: TGTGCCAGCAGTCCCTATACAGGGATGGTCGGCTCAACTAATGAAAAACTGTTTTTT
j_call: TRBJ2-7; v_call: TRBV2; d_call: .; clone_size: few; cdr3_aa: CASSEAGVNYEQYF; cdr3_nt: TGTGCCAGCAGTGAAGCGGGTGTTAACTACGAGCAGTACTTC
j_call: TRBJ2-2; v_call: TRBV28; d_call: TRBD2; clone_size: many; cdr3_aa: CASSEKMGLVTGELFF; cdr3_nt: TGTGCCAGCAGTGAAAAAATGGGACTAGTTACCGGGGAGCTGTTTTTT
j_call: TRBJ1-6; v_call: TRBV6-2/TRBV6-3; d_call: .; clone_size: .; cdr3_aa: CASRTSSRHGSPLHF; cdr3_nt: TGTGCCAGCAGAACCTCATCACGACATGGTTCACCCCTCCACTTT
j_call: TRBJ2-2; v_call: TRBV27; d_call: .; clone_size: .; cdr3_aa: CASSYSGELFF; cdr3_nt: TGTGCCAGCAGTTATAGTGGGGAGCTGTTTTTT
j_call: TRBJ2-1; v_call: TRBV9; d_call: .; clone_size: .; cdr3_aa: CASSARGLVGFGEQFF; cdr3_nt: TGTGCCAGCAGCGCCAGGGGTTTAGTTGGCTTTGGTGAGCAGTTCTTC
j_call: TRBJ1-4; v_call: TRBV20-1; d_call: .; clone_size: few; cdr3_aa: CSAGGAEKLFF; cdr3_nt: TGCAGTGCTGGGGGGGCTGAAAAACTGTTTTTT
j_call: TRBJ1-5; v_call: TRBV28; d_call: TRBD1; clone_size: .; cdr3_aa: CASRNDRTGSNQPQHF; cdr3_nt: TGTGCCAGCAGAAACGATCGGACAGGGAGCAATCAGCCCCAGCATTTT
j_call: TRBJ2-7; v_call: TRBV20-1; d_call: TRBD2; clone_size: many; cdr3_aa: CTSEYSRGRAGLKQYF; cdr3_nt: TGCACCTCCGAGTACTCCCGCGGGAGGGCCGGTTTGAAGCAGTACTTC
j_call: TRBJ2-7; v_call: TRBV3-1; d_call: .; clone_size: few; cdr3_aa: CASSQDLEGLRDEQYF; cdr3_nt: TGTGCCAGCAGCCAAGATCTAGAGGGACTCAGGGACGAGCAGTACTTC
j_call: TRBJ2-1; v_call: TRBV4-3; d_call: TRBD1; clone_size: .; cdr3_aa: CASSQDPQGYSYNEQFF; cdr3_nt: TGCGCCAGCAGCCAAGACCCACAGGGGTACTCCTACAATGAGCAGTTCTTC
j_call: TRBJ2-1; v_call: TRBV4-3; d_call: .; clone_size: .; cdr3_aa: CASSQERGRGWAGAYNEQFF; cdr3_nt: TGCGCCAGCAGCCAAGAGAGGGGGAGGGGATGGGCGGGAGCCTACAATGAGCAGTTCTTC
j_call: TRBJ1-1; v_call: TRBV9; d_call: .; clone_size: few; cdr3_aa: CASSREGGRTEAFF; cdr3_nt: TGTGCCAGCTCACGAGAGGGGGGTCGCACTGAAGCTTTCTTT
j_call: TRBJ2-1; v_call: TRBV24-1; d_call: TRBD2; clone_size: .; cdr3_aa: CATRAGGRPEQFF; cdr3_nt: TGTGCCACCAGGGCGGGCGGGAGGCCCGAGCAGTTCTTC
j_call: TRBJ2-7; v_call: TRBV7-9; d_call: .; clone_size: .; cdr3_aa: CASSPEGKNPYEQYF; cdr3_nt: TGTGCCAGCAGCCCCGAAGGGAAAAACCCCTACGAGCAGTACTTC
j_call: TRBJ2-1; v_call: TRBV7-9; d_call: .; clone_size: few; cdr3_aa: CASSVRRGTAARNEQFF; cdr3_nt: TGTGCCAGCAGCGTAAGGCGGGGGACAGCGGCACGGAATGAGCAGTTCTTC
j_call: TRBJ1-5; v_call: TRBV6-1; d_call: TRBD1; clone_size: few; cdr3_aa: CASRPRDRSNQPQHF; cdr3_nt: TGTGCCAGCAGACCCCGGGACAGAAGCAATCAGCCCCAGCATTTT
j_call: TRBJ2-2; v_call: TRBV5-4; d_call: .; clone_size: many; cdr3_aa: CASSPTYRGGTGELFF; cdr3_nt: TGTGCCAGCAGCCCGACGTACAGGGGAGGCACCGGGGAGCTGTTTTTT
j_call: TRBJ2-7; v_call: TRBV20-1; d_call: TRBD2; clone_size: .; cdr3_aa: CSASFIQGSGSLPYEQYF; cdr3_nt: TGCAGTGCTAGCTTTATCCAGGGAAGCGGGAGCCTTCCCTACGAGCAGTACTTC
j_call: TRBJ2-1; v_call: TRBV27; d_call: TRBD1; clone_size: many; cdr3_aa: CASSFRQGARDEQFF; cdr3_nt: TGTGCCAGCAGTTTCAGACAGGGGGCAAGGGATGAGCAGTTCTTC
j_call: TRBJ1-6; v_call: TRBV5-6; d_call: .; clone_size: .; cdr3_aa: CASSLHGNLYSPLHF; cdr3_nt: TGTGCCAGCAGCTTGCACGGGAATCTGTACTCACCCCTCCACTTT
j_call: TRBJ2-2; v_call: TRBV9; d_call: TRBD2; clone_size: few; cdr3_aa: CASSVGAGGATGELFF; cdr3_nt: TGTGCCAGCAGCGTAGGAGCGGGAGGCGCCACCGGGGAGCTGTTTTTT
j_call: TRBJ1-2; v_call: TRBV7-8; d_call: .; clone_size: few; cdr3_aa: CASSLVIRREGYTF; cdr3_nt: TGTGCCAGCAGCTTAGTGATTCGCAGAGAGGGCTACACCTTC
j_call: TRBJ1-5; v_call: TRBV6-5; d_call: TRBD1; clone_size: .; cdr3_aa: CASSSDRASSQPQHF; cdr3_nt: TGTGCCAGCAGTTCGGACAGGGCGTCTTCCCAGCCCCAGCATTTT
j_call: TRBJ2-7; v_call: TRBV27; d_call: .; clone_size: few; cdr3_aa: CASSFSLQGMSEQYF; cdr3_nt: TGTGCCAGCAGTTTCAGCTTGCAGGGGATGAGCGAGCAGTACTTC
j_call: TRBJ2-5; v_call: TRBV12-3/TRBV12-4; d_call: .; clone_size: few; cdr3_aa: CASSNREKETQYF; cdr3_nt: TGTGCCAGCAGTAACCGGGAGAAAGAGACCCAGTACTTC
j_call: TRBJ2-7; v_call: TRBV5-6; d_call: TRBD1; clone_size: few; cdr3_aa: CASSPGQLTSYEQYF; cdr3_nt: TGTGCCAGCAGCCCGGGACAGCTTACCTCCTACGAGCAGTACTTC
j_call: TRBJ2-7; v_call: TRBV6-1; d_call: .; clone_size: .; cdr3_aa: CASSELRYSYEQYF; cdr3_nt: TGTGCCAGCAGTGAGCTCAGGTACTCCTACGAGCAGTACTTC
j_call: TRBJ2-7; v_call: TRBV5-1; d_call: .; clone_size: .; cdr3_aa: CASSLTGNSYEQYF; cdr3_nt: TGCGCCAGCAGCTTGACAGGGAACTCCTACGAGCAGTACTTC
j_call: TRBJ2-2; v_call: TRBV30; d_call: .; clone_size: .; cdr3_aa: CAWELTGELFF; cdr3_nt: TGTGCCTGGGAGCTCACCGGGGAGCTGTTTTTT
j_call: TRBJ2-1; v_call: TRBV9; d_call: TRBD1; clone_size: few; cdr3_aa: CASSVGRGRIDEQFF; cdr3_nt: TGTGCCAGCAGCGTAGGCAGGGGGCGAATCGATGAGCAGTTCTTC
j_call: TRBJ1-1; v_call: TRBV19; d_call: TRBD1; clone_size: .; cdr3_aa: CASSAPGQGPNTEAFF; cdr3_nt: TGTGCCAGTAGTGCCCCGGGACAGGGCCCCAACACTGAAGCTTTCTTT
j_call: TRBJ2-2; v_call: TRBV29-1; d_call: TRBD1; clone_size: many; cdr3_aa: CSAGTGGGELFF; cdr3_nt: TGCAGCGCTGGGACAGGCGGCGGGGAGCTGTTTTTT
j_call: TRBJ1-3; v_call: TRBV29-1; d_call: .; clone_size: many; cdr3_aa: CSGTEGDGNTIYF; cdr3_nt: TGCAGCGGGACTGAAGGGGATGGAAACACCATATATTTT
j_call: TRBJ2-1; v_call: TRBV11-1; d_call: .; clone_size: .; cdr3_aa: CASSLGPQFLNMYNEQFF; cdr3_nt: TGTGCCAGCAGCTTAGGCCCCCAATTCCTGAATATGTACAATGAGCAGTTCTTC
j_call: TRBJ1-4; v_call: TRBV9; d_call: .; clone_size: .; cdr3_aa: CASSVGLLGNEKLFF; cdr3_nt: TGTGCCAGCAGCGTAGGTCTGCTAGGTAATGAAAAACTGTTTTTT
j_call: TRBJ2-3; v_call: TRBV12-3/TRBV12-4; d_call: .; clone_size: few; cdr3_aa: CASAPAGDTQYF; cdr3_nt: TGTGCCAGTGCACCCGCTGGAGATACGCAGTATTTT
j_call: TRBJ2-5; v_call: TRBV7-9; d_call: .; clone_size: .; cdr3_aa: CASSARTTQETQYF; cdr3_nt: TGTGCCAGCAGCGCCAGGACAACCCAAGAGACCCAGTACTTC
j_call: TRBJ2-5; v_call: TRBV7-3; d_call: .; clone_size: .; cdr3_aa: CASSLTGNTEFQETQYF; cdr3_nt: TGTGCCAGCAGCTTAACGGGTAATACAGAGTTCCAAGAGACCCAGTACTTC
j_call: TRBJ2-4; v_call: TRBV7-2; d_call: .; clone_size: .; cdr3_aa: CAVNSELLAKNIQYF; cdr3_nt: TGTGCCGTCAATAGCGAACTTCTAGCCAAAAACATTCAGTACTTC